This T cell receptor beta chain was identified in a study of T cells after yellow fever vaccination (dated 2019 in TCRdb). Regarding the study in general: The SMART-Seq v4 Ultra Low Input RNA kit was used to prepare libraries from fractions with low cell numbers. Two healthy male donors made up the cohort, one aged 18 to 29 years and the other aged 30 to 40 years. To track T-cell clones before and after primary and booster YFV17D yellow fever vaccination, bulk TCR alpha and beta repertoires were sequenced longitudinally. Blood was collected at multiple timepoints before and after primary and secondary immunization, and bulk PBMC replicates and cell subsets were isolated.

The treatment or condition label corresponds to: live attenuated yellow fever vaccine strain. At each blood-draw timepoint, two biological replicates of bulk PBMCs were obtained. PBMCs were isolated from peripheral blood using a standard Ficoll-Paque protocol. TriZol was used to extract RNA from bulk PBMCs, CD4 and CD8 fractions, and dextramer-positive and dextramer-negative fractions. A word on this clonotype: The specificity of this receptor is unknown. No base qualities exist here, and no much larger clone lies one base off it.

Broader findings and caveats from the paper: The study included only a couple of donors, which limits how far the findings can be generalized. Most clones expanded after primary vaccination were re-detected after the booster (almost 98% of CD4 and more than 70% of CD8), suggesting broad memory maintenance. Because abundant contaminating clonotypes from the bulk population could be contained in FACS-sorted repertoires, computational filtering was required. The secondary T-cell response was weaker than the primary response but faster, peaking on day 5 instead of day 15. A small fraction of clonotypes showed up in both the CD4 and CD8 compartments, probably as a result of convergent recombination.

CDR1 and CDR2, per the germline V gene, are SQVTM and ANQGSEA. Reading from cysteine to phenylalanine, the CDR3 counts 13 amino acids. The entry retains the CDR3 DNA only, 39 bases that are in frame from base 1. Unmatched junction bases come to 4, with V trimmed by 7 bases and J by 3 bases. TCR cDNA was synthesized by 5'RACE template switching, which introduced a universal primer site and unique molecular identifiers. cDNA synthesis was primed from both the TCR alpha and TCR beta constant segments. Library amplification involved two PCR steps, and the second step added sample barcodes and sequencing adapters. Libraries were sequenced on Illumina HiSeq 2500 (2x100 bp) or NovaSeq (2x150 bp). Per the original workflow: MIGEC handled demultiplexing of reads and collapsing into UMI consensus sequences, while MiXCR performed V(D)J alignment. Vaccine-responding clonotypes were identified with edgeR using replicate PBMC samples, with FDR below 0.01 and a log2 fold change above 5 up to day 15 being required. CD4 or CD8 identity was assigned to each bulk clonotype according to whether the clonotype was present at higher abundance in the sequenced CD4 repertoire or the sequenced CD8 repertoire. In-frame beta chains were kept once TCRdb had trimmed the public reads at Q25 with fastp and called clones with MiXCR. Each entry is one CDR3 protein sequence, shown with its most common DNA and genes. The V and J calls and clone size come from TCRdb's table, not from the authors' own analysis. The sample table records roughly 340,000 distinct CDR3 sequences; 8% to 10% of these occur just once. Jointly, the top ten make up approximately 19% of the sample.

Sample: PBMCs, taken on the day of the first yellow fever vaccination. The sequence derives from a man aged 18 to 30 who received the YFV17D yellow fever vaccine. This chain is built from TRBV29-1 and TRBJ2-5, and TRBD2 aligns with 11 junction nucleotides. The CDR3 sequence is CSGEGLAEETQYF. The DNA sequence follows: TGCAGCGGCGAGGGACTAGCGGAAGAGACCCAGTACTTC.